A selection of T cell receptor beta chains follows, all from one sample in a study of identical twins' blood T cells. TCRdb passed the 5' RACE reads through MiXCR, listing each CDR3 protein once. The sample yields 300,000 to 450,000 distinct CDR3 sequences, about 28% seen once. The source material was PBMCs. All receptors come from a woman aged 18-49 years in good health. Both conserved end residues are part of each CDR3. A D gene is named only where the DNA matches it firmly. The size entry is marked missing in some rows and otherwise reads once, few, many or a size class.

TRBD2,TRBJ2-7,-,TRBV10-3,CAVRGLANTYEQYF,TGTGCCGTGCGTGGACTAGCGAACACCTACGAGCAGTACTTC
-,TRBJ1-2,-,TRBV10-2,CASYRSSYYVYTF,TGCGCCAGCTACCGAAGTAGTTACTATGTCTACACCTTC
TRBD1,TRBJ1-1,-,TRBV19,CASRPTGVNTEAFF,TGTGCCAGTAGACCTACAGGGGTGAACACTGAAGCTTTCTTT
-,TRBJ2-2,-,TRBV15,CATSRAGGNTGELFF,TGTGCCACCAGCAGAGCCGGGGGAAACACCGGGGAGCTGTTTTTT
-,TRBJ1-5,few,TRBV20-1,CSARDGSHQPQHF,TGCAGTGCTAGAGATGGGTCACATCAGCCCCAGCATTTT
-,TRBJ2-1,-,TRBV28,CASPPTLAEDYNEQFF,TGTGCCAGTCCCCCTACCCTGGCGGAGGACTACAATGAGCAGTTCTTC
-,TRBJ2-2,-,TRBV2,CASDNTGELFF,TGTGCCAGCGATAACACCGGGGAGCTGTTTTTT
TRBD1,TRBJ1-2,few,TRBV7-9,CASSLEQGAGGYTF,TGTGCCAGCAGCTTAGAACAGGGGGCCGGTGGCTACACCTTC
-,TRBJ1-1,many,TRBV12-3/TRBV12-4,CASSRQRGWGESKAFF,TGTGCCAGCAGTAGACAGAGGGGATGGGGGGAATCAAAAGCTTTCTTT
TRBD1,TRBJ1-3,-,TRBV18,CASSTNRGPGNTIYF,TGTGCCAGCTCAACAAACAGGGGGCCCGGAAACACCATATATTTT
-,TRBJ1-1,few,TRBV20-1,CSAFKQEGNTEAFF,TGCAGTGCTTTCAAACAGGAGGGGAACACTGAAGCTTTCTTT